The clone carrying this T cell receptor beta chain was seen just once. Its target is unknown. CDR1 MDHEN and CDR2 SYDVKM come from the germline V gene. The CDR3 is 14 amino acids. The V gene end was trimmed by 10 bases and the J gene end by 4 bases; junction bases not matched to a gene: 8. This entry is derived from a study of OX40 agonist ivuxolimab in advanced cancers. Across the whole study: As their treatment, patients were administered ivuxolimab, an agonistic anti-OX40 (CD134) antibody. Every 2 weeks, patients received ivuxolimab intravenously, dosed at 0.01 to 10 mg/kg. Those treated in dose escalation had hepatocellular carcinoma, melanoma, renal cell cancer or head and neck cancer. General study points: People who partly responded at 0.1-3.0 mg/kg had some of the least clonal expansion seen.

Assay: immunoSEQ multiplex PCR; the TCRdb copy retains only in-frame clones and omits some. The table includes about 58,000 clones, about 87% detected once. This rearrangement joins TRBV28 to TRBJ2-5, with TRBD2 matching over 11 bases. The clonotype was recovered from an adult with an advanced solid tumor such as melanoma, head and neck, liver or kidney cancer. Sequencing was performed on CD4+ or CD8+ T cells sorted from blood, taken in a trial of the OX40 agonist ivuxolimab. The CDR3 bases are TGTGCCACATTAGCGGGAGGGCGATTAGAGACCCAGTACTTC. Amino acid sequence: CATLAGGRLETQYF.